Following are 32 T cell receptor beta chains from one sample sequenced in a study of response to subunit inactivated influenza vaccine. TCRdb passed the RT-PCR reads through MiXCR, listing each CDR3 protein once. The table records roughly 670,000 distinct CDR3 sequences, 11% to 15% of them present only once. The sequences come from PBMCs from blood, collected 14 to 15 days before vaccination. The receptor source for this set is a man between 45 and 60 years old who received an inactivated influenza vaccine.

The genes are TRBV15 and TRBJ2-6, with D possibly being TRBD1 (5 bases). The CDR3 covers 16 residues. The germline CDR1 and CDR2 sequences are LNHNV and YYDKDF (reference sequence). V was shortened by 0 bases and J by 2 bases, with 8 bases between the two germline ends. The CDR3 coding sequence is TGTGCCACCAGCAGAGACAGGGCTGCTGGGGCCAACGTCCTGACTTTC. Protein product: CATSRDRAAGANVLTF.

This clonotype was counted once. This sequence joins TRBV11-2 and TRBJ2-5, with D possibly being TRBD1 (5 bases). This CDR3 is 17 amino acids long. CDR1 is SGHAT, CDR2 FQNNGV, per germline. Trimming shortened V by 5 bases and J by 3 bases, and 22 bases separated the two germline ends. Written as DNA, the CDR3 is TGTGCCAGCAGCCCCTCAGGGATATGGCCCGCGAAAGAGACCCAGTACTTC. Protein product: CASSPSGIWPAKETQYF.

The rearrangement joins TRBV21-1 to TRBJ2-3; TRBD1 is taken as the D call from the table, unchecked against the DNA. TRBV21-1 is noted as a pseudogene. This CDR3 has 17 residues. The CDR3 sequence: CASSKTRDRFLTDTQYF. CDR3 coding DNA: TGTGCCAGCAGCAAAACTCGGGACCGATTCCTCACAGATACGCAGTATTTT.

This chain connects TRBV4-1 to TRBJ1-1; D remains ambiguous. The germline V gene encodes CDR1 MGHRA and CDR2 YSYEKL. The CDR3 is made up of 14 amino acids. The V end was cut by 1 base, the J end by 3 bases, with 9 bases between. The CDR3 is CASSQVAPYTEAFF. Here the CDR3 DNA reads TGCGCCAGCAGCCAAGTTGCGCCCTACACTGAAGCTTTCTTT.

The table lists this clonotype with a few counts. The V and J genes are TRBV20-1 and TRBJ2-7; D is undetermined. The CDR3 runs 13 residues. Trimming left V 5 bases short and J 4 bases short, with 15 bases between. CDR1 is DFQATT, CDR2 SNEGSKA, per germline (reference sequence). CDR3 loop: CSAPPRSVYEQYF. The CDR3 DNA sequence: TGCAGTGCTCCGCCCAGGTCGGTGTACGAGCAGTACTTC.

There are a few counts of this clonotype. This sequence joins TRBV12-3 or TRBV12-4 and TRBJ2-3, with D possibly being TRBD2 (6 bases). Trimming pared 4 bases from V and 1 base from J, leaving 12 bases between. The CDR3 sequence is 15 residues long. In DNA, the CDR3 is TGTGCCAGCAGTTCGAGGGAGGAGGGCACAGATACGCAGTATTTT. Its translation is CASSSREEGTDTQYF.

V is TRBV28 and J is TRBJ2-7, with TRBD1 matching 9 bases. The CDR3 has 16 residues. Germline CDR1 MDHEN, CDR2 SYDVKM. Trimming took 5 bases from V and 2 from J; bases not matched to a gene: 10. CDR3 sequence reads: CASSASGQGFPYEQYF. The DNA of the CDR3 is TGTGCCAGCAGTGCTTCAGGACAGGGGTTTCCCTACGAGCAGTACTTC.

This clonotype was counted only a few times. The chain has TRBV20-1 and TRBJ2-3; D tentatively fits TRBD1 or TRBD2 (5 bases each). The V and J ends lost 8 bases and 6 bases respectively, with 15 bases between them. This CDR3 region has 12 residues. The germline V gene has CDR1 DFQATT and CDR2 SNEGSKA (reference sequence). The CDR3 DNA reads TGCAGTCCTTACCCTGAGGGGGATACGCAGTATTTT. It is translated as CSPYPEGDTQYF.

V gene TRBV5-6 combines with J gene TRBJ2-3; D gene unclear. Germline CDR1 reads SGHDT; CDR2 reads YYEEEE. This CDR3 comprises 14 residues. V was pared by 6 bases and J by 0 bases, with 11 bases between. CDR3 sequence: CASTWVTSTDTQYF. CDR3 sequence (DNA): TGTGCCAGCACCTGGGTAACTAGCACAGATACGCAGTATTTT. Full variable domain (missing parts from reference TRBV5-6 and TRBJ2-3): DAGVTQSPTHLIKTRGQQVTLRCSPKSGHDTVSWYQQALGQGPQFIFQYYEEEERQRGNFPDRFSGHQFPNYSSELNVNALLLGDSALYLCASTWVTSTDTQYFGPGTRLTVL.

At least ten counts were recorded for this clonotype. The chain carries TRBV10-3 and TRBJ2-1, with 8 positions matching TRBD2. Germline trimming cut 4 bases from V and 7 bases from J; bases unmatched to any gene: 9. The CDR3 is 15 residues long. CDR1 and CDR2 from the germline V gene are ENHRY and SYGVKD. The CDR3 here is CAISAGGSRGNEQFF. The CDR3 DNA reads TGTGCCATCAGTGCGGGGGGGAGCAGGGGTAATGAGCAGTTCTTC.

This sequence joins TRBV6-2 or TRBV6-3 and TRBJ2-7; a possible D gene is TRBD2 (6 bases). The CDR3 is 14 amino acids. V dropped 5 bases and J dropped 2 bases, with 13 bases sitting between them. The germline CDR1 and CDR2 sequences are MNHEY and SVGEGT. The CDR3 DNA follows: TGTGCCAGCAGTCCCCGGGACTGGGCCTACGAGCAGTACTTC. Its translation: CASSPRDWAYEQYF.

This clonotype was seen ten or more times. This sequence joins TRBV21-1 and TRBJ1-2. TRBV21-1 constitutes a pseudogene. The CDR3 extends over 16 amino acids. CDR3 nucleotides: TGTGCCAGCAGCACTATCGGGCGGCGGGGGGACTATGGCTACACCTTC. Protein sequence: CASSTIGRRGDYGYTF.

CDR3 in amino acids: CASSFTRVDTGELFF. In DNA form, the CDR3 reads TGTGCCAGCAGCTTTACCAGGGTGGACACCGGGGAGCTGTTTTTT. The chain links TRBV7-2 to TRBJ2-2; D possibly corresponds to TRBD1 (5 bases). The germline V gene has CDR1 SGHTA and CDR2 FQGNSA. Trimming removed 3 bases from V and 3 bases from J, with 11 bases in between. The CDR3 covers 15 residues.

There are many counts of this clonotype. The gene calls are TRBV20-1 and TRBJ2-7; D possibly corresponds to TRBD1 (5 bases). V was shortened by 5 bases and J by 3 bases, with 8 bases between the two germline ends. Germline values: CDR1 DFQATT, CDR2 SNEGSKA (reference sequence). The CDR3 sequence is 11 residues long. The CDR3 loop is CSALGRYEQYF. DNA of the CDR3: TGCAGTGCTCTGGGGCGCTACGAGCAGTACTTC.

The table lists this clonotype with many counts. The V and J genes are TRBV12-3 or TRBV12-4 and TRBJ2-2; 7 bases are a match to TRBD2. V shed 3 bases and J 4 bases; nucleotides not matched to a gene: 11. The CDR3 has 17 residues. This chain's CDR3 is CASSFRFGGGPTGELFF. The CDR3 DNA follows: TGTGCCAGCAGTTTTAGGTTTGGGGGAGGGCCCACCGGGGAGCTGTTTTTT.

This clonotype was seen only a few times. The CDR3 DNA follows: TGCAGCGTTGAATCACAGGGGGGCTACGAGCAGTACTTC. This gives the protein CSVESQGGYEQYF. The genes are TRBV29-1 and TRBJ2-7; TRBD1 agrees at 8 bases. Germline CDR1 is SQVTM and CDR2 is ANQGSEA. V was clipped by 2 bases and J by 3 bases; unmatched bases: 3. The CDR3 is made up of 13 amino acids.

J is TRBJ2-1 and V is TRBV11-2; 7 nucleotides agree with TRBD2. This CDR3 is 17 amino acids long. V was clipped by 1 base and J by 4 bases; unmatched bases: 10. Germline V gives CDR1 SGHAT, CDR2 FQNNGV. The CDR3 loop is CASSLGGRAKRYNEQFF. CDR3 nucleotides: TGTGCCAGCAGCTTAGGAGGGAGGGCCAAAAGGTACAATGAGCAGTTCTTC.

This clonotype occurred many times. The chain joins TRBV12-1 to TRBJ2-7. TRBV12-1 is a documented pseudogene. The CDR3 extends over 13 amino acids. CDR3 in amino acids: CASSFYPEVEQYF. The CDR3 region has the DNA TGTGCCAGCAGCTTCTATCCAGAAGTGGAGCAGTACTTC.

This clonotype was found a few times. The gene calls are TRBV5-1 and TRBJ2-3; D may be TRBD2 (5 bases). CDR3 size: 13 residues. Germline V gives CDR1 SGHRS, CDR2 YFSETQ. V was pared by 1 base and J by 4 bases, with 7 bases between. The CDR3 DNA sequence: TGCGCCAGCAGCTTGACTAGACCAGATACGCAGTATTTT. Its protein product is CASSLTRPDTQYF.

The genes are TRBV7-6 and TRBJ2-3; 8 bases are shared with TRBD2. This CDR3 comprises 16 residues. Germline values: CDR1 SGHVS, CDR2 FNYEAQ. V gave up 2 bases and J gave up 6 bases; unmatched junction bases: 10. This CDR3 reads CASSLRAVAGRDTQYF. Written as DNA, the CDR3 is TGTGCCAGCAGCTTAAGGGCAGTAGCGGGGAGGGATACGCAGTATTTT.

This clonotype was found many times. The chain carries TRBV12-3 or TRBV12-4 and TRBJ1-2; 11 bases agree with TRBD1. Germline trimming cut 6 bases from V and 4 bases from J; bases unmatched to any gene: 10. The CDR3 runs to 16 residues. The CDR3 protein is CASSPPGDRGTYGYTF. As DNA, the CDR3 is TGTGCCAGCAGCCCACCTGGGGACAGGGGGACCTATGGCTACACCTTC.

The chain carries TRBV5-1 and TRBJ2-7; tentative D call: TRBD2 (5 bases). CDR3 length: 15 amino acids. V lost 0 bases, J lost 2 bases, and 12 bases lay in between. The germline CDR1 and CDR2 sequences are SGHRS and YFSETQ. CDR3 residues: CASSLATGEPYEQYF. CDR3 sequence (DNA): TGCGCCAGCAGCTTGGCAACTGGGGAGCCCTACGAGCAGTACTTC.

V is TRBV11-2 and J is TRBJ1-5; D is ambiguous. V was clipped by 3 bases and J by 4 bases, with 7 bases between them. Per germline, CDR1 SGHAT and CDR2 FQNNGV. The CDR3 is 13 residues long. The CDR3 here is CASSFEINQPQHF. DNA of the CDR3: TGTGCCAGCAGCTTTGAGATTAATCAGCCCCAGCATTTT.

This clonotype was found many times. The genes are TRBV4-1 and TRBJ2-3, with a weak D call TRBD2 (6 bases). Trimming removed 1 base at V and 3 bases at J, with 17 bases between. Germline CDR1 is MGHRA and CDR2 is YSYEKL. The CDR3 contains 17 residues. This CDR3 reads CASSQGLAIRITDTQYF. The CDR3 DNA sequence: TGCGCCAGCAGCCAAGGCCTAGCGATAAGGATTACAGATACGCAGTATTTT.

This clonotype turned up a few times. The chain links TRBV20-1 to TRBJ1-5; D is possibly TRBD1 (5 bases). V was trimmed by 5 bases and J by 3 bases, leaving 14 bases between them. Germline loops: CDR1 DFQATT, CDR2 SNEGSKA (reference sequence). This CDR3 spans 14 amino acids. For the CDR3, the DNA is TGCAGTGCTGCCCCGGCAGGGCCCAATCAGCCCCAGCATTTT. Translation gives CSAAPAGPNQPQHF.

This sequence joins TRBV19 and TRBJ1-2; 10 nucleotides agree with TRBD1. Germline V gene sequence: CDR1 LNHDA, CDR2 SQIVND (reference sequence). This CDR3 is 14 amino acids long. After removal of 6 bases from V and 6 bases from J, the junction contained 7 bases not matched to a gene. CDR3 in amino acids: CASRDRGPVNGYTF. The CDR3 DNA sequence: TGTGCCAGTAGAGACAGGGGGCCTGTAAATGGCTACACCTTC. Variable domain in full (rest from reference TRBV19 and TRBJ1-2): DGGITQSPKYLFRKEGQNVTLSCEQNLNHDAMYWYRQDPGQGLRLIYYSQIVNDFQKGDIAEGYSVSREKKESFPLTVTSAQKNPTAFYLCASRDRGPVNGYTFGSGTRLTVV.

In its sample, this clonotype was seen a few times. This chain joins TRBV5-1 and TRBJ2-5; 13 bases line up with TRBD2. The CDR3 is made up of 16 amino acids. Germline CDR1 reads SGHRS; CDR2 reads YFSETQ. The trim removed 5 bases at V and 1 base at J, leaving 5 bases unmatched. The CDR3 spells CASRVGLAGVQETQYF. The CDR3 DNA reads as TGCGCCAGCAGGGTAGGACTAGCGGGAGTCCAAGAGACCCAGTACTTC.

This clonotype was counted between two and nine times. CDR3 amino acids: CASSYSPVAGSSNEQFF. In nucleotides, the CDR3 is TGTGCCAGCAGTTACTCGCCCGTAGCGGGGTCCAGTAATGAGCAGTTCTTC. The chain carries TRBV6-5 and TRBJ2-1; 8 bases map to TRBD2. This CDR3 spans 17 amino acids. Germline loops: CDR1 MNHEY, CDR2 SVGAGI. Trimming removed 0 bases from V and 7 bases from J; junction bases left unmatched: 11.

This rearrangement joins TRBV5-1 to TRBJ2-1, with D maybe TRBD1 (6 bases). The germline V and J ends were trimmed by 3 bases and 9 bases, with 13 bases remaining between them. The germline gives CDR1 SGHRS, CDR2 YFSETQ. The CDR3 has 13 amino acids. CDR3 nucleotides: TGCGCCAGCAGCTACAGGGTGGGGGTTGAGCAGTTCTTC. Translating gives CASSYRVGVEQFF.

The chain joins TRBV20-1 to TRBJ2-1, with 13 bases lining up with TRBD2. Trimming removed 2 bases from V and 4 bases from J; junction bases left unmatched: 8. Germline V gives CDR1 DFQATT, CDR2 SNEGSKA (reference sequence). The CDR3 has 17 amino acids. This CDR3 reads CSARHRGLAGIYNEQFF. The CDR3 nucleotides are TGCAGTGCTAGACACAGGGGACTAGCGGGAATATACAATGAGCAGTTCTTC.

This clonotype was seen a handful of times. The J gene is TRBJ1-4, the V gene TRBV6-1, with TRBD1 matching 7 bases. The CDR3 loop spans 15 amino acids. Looked up from germline, CDR1 is MNHNS and CDR2 is SASEGT. Trimming took 6 bases from V and 2 from J; bases not matched to a gene: 6. The CDR3 loop is CASRADRATNEKLFF. Here the CDR3 DNA reads TGTGCCAGCAGAGCCGACAGGGCGACTAATGAAAAACTGTTTTTT.

The V and J genes are TRBV20-1 and TRBJ2-7, with D hard to call. V lost 5 bases, J lost 3 bases, and 11 bases lay in between. The germline V gene encodes CDR1 DFQATT and CDR2 SNEGSKA (reference sequence). The CDR3 consists of 12 residues. CDR3 protein: CSAGFSGYEQYF. The CDR3 DNA reads TGCAGTGCTGGTTTCTCGGGCTACGAGCAGTACTTC.